This is a list of T cell receptor beta chains from one sample in a study of cytomegalovirus exposure and HLA in healthy donors. The table came from immunoSEQ multiplex PCR; TCRdb's copy has only in-frame clones and leaves some out. The sample includes some 150,000 clones, around 10% seen only once; the top ten take around 1.9%. The specimen was PBMCs. The receptors were sampled from a male donor in good health and CMV-seronegative. Both conserved end residues are part of each CDR3. D genes are given only for firm matches. Clone size appears in some rows only: once, few, many, or a class for an expanded clone.

j_gene: TRBJ2-2; d_gene: TRBD1; abundance: few; v_gene: TRBV5-8; len: 17; CDR3aa: CASSTRTGGIFSGELFF; CDR3nt: TGTGCCAGCAGCACCAGGACAGGGGGCATTTTTTCCGGGGAGCTGTTTTTT
j_gene: TRBJ2-3; d_gene: -; abundance: few; v_gene: TRBV29-1; len: 16; CDR3aa: CSVGGPGEVWTDTQYF; CDR3nt: TGCAGCGTTGGAGGCCCGGGGGAGGTATGGACAGATACGCAGTATTTT
j_gene: TRBJ2-7; d_gene: TRBD1; abundance: -; v_gene: TRBV28; len: 14; CDR3aa: CASSSGTGNYEQYF; CDR3nt: TGTGCCAGCAGTTCCGGGACAGGGAATTACGAGCAGTACTTC
j_gene: TRBJ1-5; d_gene: TRBD1; abundance: few; v_gene: TRBV7-3; len: 15; CDR3aa: CASSLSGGAGQPQHF; CDR3nt: TGTGCCAGCAGCTTATCAGGGGGCGCGGGTCAGCCCCAGCATTTT
j_gene: TRBJ1-5; d_gene: -; abundance: -; v_gene: TRBV6-1; len: 15; CDR3aa: CASSVGGGRAQPQHF; CDR3nt: TGTGCCAGCAGTGTTGGGGGGGGGAGGGCTCAGCCCCAGCATTTT
j_gene: TRBJ2-7; d_gene: TRBD2; abundance: -; v_gene: TRBV5-1; len: 14; CDR3aa: CASSLEGDYDEQYF; CDR3nt: TGCGCCAGCAGCTTGGAAGGGGACTACGACGAGCAGTACTTC
j_gene: TRBJ2-7; d_gene: -; abundance: -; v_gene: TRBV7-9; len: 12; CDR3aa: CASSLGPDEQYF; CDR3nt: TGTGCCAGCAGCTTAGGGCCAGACGAGCAGTACTTC
j_gene: TRBJ2-7; d_gene: -; abundance: few; v_gene: TRBV30; len: 12; CDR3aa: CAWTPLEGKTYF; CDR3nt: TGTGCCTGGACCCCTTTGGAGGGAAAGACTTACTTC
j_gene: TRBJ1-1; d_gene: TRBD1; abundance: -; v_gene: TRBV27; len: 16; CDR3aa: CASSSRDRGTIFEAFF; CDR3nt: TGTGCCAGCTCTTCTCGGGACAGGGGAACAATTTTTGAAGCTTTCTTT
j_gene: TRBJ2-7; d_gene: TRBD2; abundance: -; v_gene: TRBV5-1; len: 15; CDR3aa: CASSPLGGGSYEQYF; CDR3nt: TGCGCCAGCAGCCCGCTGGGCGGGGGGTCCTACGAGCAGTACTTC
j_gene: TRBJ2-1; d_gene: TRBD2; abundance: -; v_gene: TRBV4-3; len: 19; CDR3aa: CASSRRTSGVPSSYNEQFF; CDR3nt: TGCGCCAGCAGCCGGAGGACTAGCGGAGTCCCAAGCTCCTACAATGAGCAGTTCTTC
j_gene: TRBJ2-1; d_gene: -; abundance: -; v_gene: TRBV4-3; len: 15; CDR3aa: CASSPRGGGGNEQFF; CDR3nt: TGCGCCAGCAGCCCCCGCGGGGGCGGGGGCAATGAGCAGTTCTTC
j_gene: TRBJ2-7; d_gene: TRBD2; abundance: few; v_gene: TRBV28; len: 21; CDR3aa: CASSFPYPPTSGGHTSYEQYF; CDR3nt: TGTGCCAGCAGTTTCCCCTACCCCCCGACTAGCGGGGGACACACTTCCTACGAGCAGTACTTC
j_gene: TRBJ2-7; d_gene: TRBD1; abundance: few; v_gene: TRBV4-3; len: 15; CDR3aa: CASSQQTGASYEQYF; CDR3nt: TGCGCCAGCAGCCAGCAGACAGGGGCGTCCTACGAGCAGTACTTC
j_gene: TRBJ1-2; d_gene: TRBD1; abundance: few; v_gene: TRBV15; len: 14; CDR3aa: CATSRRGTADGYTF; CDR3nt: TGTGCCACCAGCAGACGTGGGACAGCCGATGGCTACACCTTC
j_gene: TRBJ1-4; d_gene: -; abundance: few; v_gene: TRBV7-9; len: 15; CDR3aa: CASSLGTSTNEKLFF; CDR3nt: TGTGCCAGCAGCTTAGGGACATCAACTAATGAAAAACTGTTTTTT
j_gene: TRBJ1-1; d_gene: TRBD1; abundance: few; v_gene: TRBV28; len: 16; CDR3aa: CASSLWIGTGNTEAFF; CDR3nt: TGTGCCAGCAGTTTATGGATTGGGACAGGGAACACTGAAGCTTTCTTT
j_gene: TRBJ2-1; d_gene: -; abundance: -; v_gene: TRBV7-2; len: 13; CDR3aa: CASSLGGGNEQFF; CDR3nt: TGTGCCAGCAGCTTAGGAGGGGGAAATGAGCAGTTCTTC
j_gene: TRBJ1-1; d_gene: -; abundance: -; v_gene: TRBV7-2; len: 16; CDR3aa: CASSSPGQTTYTEAFF; CDR3nt: TGTGCCAGCAGCTCCCCTGGACAGACCACCTACACTGAAGCTTTCTTT
j_gene: TRBJ2-7; d_gene: -; abundance: -; v_gene: TRBV4-3; len: 15; CDR3aa: CASSQDPQGQLEQYF; CDR3nt: TGCGCCAGCAGCCAAGATCCCCAGGGACAACTCGAGCAGTACTTC
j_gene: TRBJ1-2; d_gene: TRBD1; abundance: -; v_gene: TRBV2; len: 13; CDR3aa: CASSDRGRGGYTF; CDR3nt: TGTGCCAGCAGTGACAGGGGGCGCGGTGGCTACACCTTC
j_gene: TRBJ2-1; d_gene: -; abundance: few; v_gene: TRBV5-6; len: 14; CDR3aa: CASIESGLVNEQFF; CDR3nt: TGTGCCAGCATAGAGAGCGGGCTCGTCAATGAGCAGTTCTTC
j_gene: TRBJ1-1; d_gene: -; abundance: -; v_gene: TRBV4-3; len: 15; CDR3aa: CASSQDGGKNTEAFF; CDR3nt: TGCGCCAGCAGCCAAGATGGGGGGAAGAACACTGAAGCTTTCTTT
j_gene: TRBJ1-5; d_gene: -; abundance: -; v_gene: TRBV28; len: 12; CDR3aa: CASSQSNQPQHF; CDR3nt: TGTGCCAGCAGTCAGAGCAATCAGCCCCAGCATTTT
j_gene: TRBJ2-7; d_gene: -; abundance: -; v_gene: TRBV6-6; len: 15; CDR3aa: CASSSRDFGGYEQYF; CDR3nt: TGTGCCAGCAGTTCACGGGACTTTGGGGGGTACGAGCAGTACTTC
j_gene: TRBJ1-2; d_gene: -; abundance: -; v_gene: TRBV11-2; len: 14; CDR3aa: CASSSYLLSYGYTF; CDR3nt: TGTGCCAGCAGCTCGTATCTCTTATCCTATGGCTACACCTTC
j_gene: TRBJ2-1; d_gene: -; abundance: few; v_gene: TRBV28; len: 15; CDR3aa: CASNLRGLSYNEQFF; CDR3nt: TGTGCCAGCAACCTACGCGGACTCTCCTACAATGAGCAGTTCTTC
j_gene: TRBJ2-7; d_gene: TRBD2; abundance: -; v_gene: TRBV28; len: 14; CDR3aa: CASSLEGGPDEQYF; CDR3nt: TGTGCCAGCAGTTTGGAGGGAGGGCCCGACGAGCAGTACTTC
j_gene: TRBJ1-1; d_gene: -; abundance: few; v_gene: TRBV14; len: 17; CDR3aa: CASSQELGGLMNTEAFF; CDR3nt: TGTGCCAGCAGCCAAGAGTTGGGGGGGCTCATGAACACTGAAGCTTTCTTT
j_gene: TRBJ1-5; d_gene: -; abundance: -; v_gene: TRBV4-2; len: 15; CDR3aa: CASSQEWDTGRPQHF; CDR3nt: TGTGCCAGCAGCCAAGAGTGGGACACCGGCAGGCCCCAGCATTTT
j_gene: TRBJ1-1; d_gene: -; abundance: -; v_gene: TRBV4-2; len: 14; CDR3aa: CASSQGLGNTEAFF; CDR3nt: TGTGCCAGCAGCCAGGGCCTTGGGAACACTGAAGCTTTCTTT
j_gene: TRBJ2-3; d_gene: TRBD1; abundance: few; v_gene: TRBV7-3; len: 15; CDR3aa: CASSLDRGSTDTQYF; CDR3nt: TGTGCCAGCAGCCTGGACAGGGGTTCCACAGATACGCAGTATTTT
j_gene: TRBJ2-3; d_gene: TRBD2; abundance: few; v_gene: TRBV5-1; len: 18; CDR3aa: CASSWRLAGLTSTDTQYF; CDR3nt: TGCGCCAGCAGCTGGAGGCTAGCGGGACTTACTAGCACAGATACGCAGTATTTT
j_gene: TRBJ2-5; d_gene: TRBD2; abundance: few; v_gene: TRBV29-1; len: 17; CDR3aa: CSVTDWGSGGAGETQYF; CDR3nt: TGCAGCGTGACCGATTGGGGTAGCGGGGGGGCCGGTGAGACCCAGTACTTC
j_gene: TRBJ2-2; d_gene: TRBD2; abundance: -; v_gene: TRBV27; len: 19; CDR3aa: CASSAIAGGSRKNTGELFF; CDR3nt: TGTGCCAGCAGTGCGATAGCGGGAGGTTCCAGAAAGAACACCGGGGAGCTGTTTTTT
j_gene: TRBJ2-1; d_gene: TRBD2; abundance: -; v_gene: TRBV5-4; len: 15; CDR3aa: CASSSTGGGHHEQFF; CDR3nt: TGTGCCAGCAGCTCCACTGGCGGGGGGCACCATGAGCAGTTCTTC
j_gene: TRBJ1-3; d_gene: -; abundance: -; v_gene: TRBV6-5; len: 15; CDR3aa: CASSYSNGAGNTIYF; CDR3nt: TGTGCCAGCAGTTACTCGAACGGAGCTGGAAACACCATATATTTT
j_gene: TRBJ2-5; d_gene: -; abundance: -; v_gene: TRBV27; len: 13; CDR3aa: CASSLWAQETQYF; CDR3nt: TGTGCCAGCAGTTTATGGGCCCAAGAGACCCAGTACTTC
j_gene: TRBJ2-5; d_gene: -; abundance: -; v_gene: TRBV6-6; len: 12; CDR3aa: CASSSFSETQYF; CDR3nt: TGTGCCAGCAGTTCTTTCTCGGAGACCCAGTACTTC
j_gene: TRBJ2-2; d_gene: -; abundance: few; v_gene: TRBV7-2; len: 16; CDR3aa: CASSLQWQGSTGELFF; CDR3nt: TGTGCCAGCAGCTTACAATGGCAGGGGTCCACCGGGGAGCTGTTTTTT
j_gene: TRBJ1-1; d_gene: TRBD1; abundance: -; v_gene: TRBV2; len: 13; CDR3aa: CASSGQGIGEAFF; CDR3nt: TGTGCCAGCAGTGGACAGGGGATAGGTGAAGCTTTCTTT
j_gene: TRBJ2-5; d_gene: -; abundance: few; v_gene: TRBV10-3; len: 12; CDR3aa: CAIPRAGETQYF; CDR3nt: TGTGCCATACCAAGGGCAGGGGAGACCCAGTACTTC